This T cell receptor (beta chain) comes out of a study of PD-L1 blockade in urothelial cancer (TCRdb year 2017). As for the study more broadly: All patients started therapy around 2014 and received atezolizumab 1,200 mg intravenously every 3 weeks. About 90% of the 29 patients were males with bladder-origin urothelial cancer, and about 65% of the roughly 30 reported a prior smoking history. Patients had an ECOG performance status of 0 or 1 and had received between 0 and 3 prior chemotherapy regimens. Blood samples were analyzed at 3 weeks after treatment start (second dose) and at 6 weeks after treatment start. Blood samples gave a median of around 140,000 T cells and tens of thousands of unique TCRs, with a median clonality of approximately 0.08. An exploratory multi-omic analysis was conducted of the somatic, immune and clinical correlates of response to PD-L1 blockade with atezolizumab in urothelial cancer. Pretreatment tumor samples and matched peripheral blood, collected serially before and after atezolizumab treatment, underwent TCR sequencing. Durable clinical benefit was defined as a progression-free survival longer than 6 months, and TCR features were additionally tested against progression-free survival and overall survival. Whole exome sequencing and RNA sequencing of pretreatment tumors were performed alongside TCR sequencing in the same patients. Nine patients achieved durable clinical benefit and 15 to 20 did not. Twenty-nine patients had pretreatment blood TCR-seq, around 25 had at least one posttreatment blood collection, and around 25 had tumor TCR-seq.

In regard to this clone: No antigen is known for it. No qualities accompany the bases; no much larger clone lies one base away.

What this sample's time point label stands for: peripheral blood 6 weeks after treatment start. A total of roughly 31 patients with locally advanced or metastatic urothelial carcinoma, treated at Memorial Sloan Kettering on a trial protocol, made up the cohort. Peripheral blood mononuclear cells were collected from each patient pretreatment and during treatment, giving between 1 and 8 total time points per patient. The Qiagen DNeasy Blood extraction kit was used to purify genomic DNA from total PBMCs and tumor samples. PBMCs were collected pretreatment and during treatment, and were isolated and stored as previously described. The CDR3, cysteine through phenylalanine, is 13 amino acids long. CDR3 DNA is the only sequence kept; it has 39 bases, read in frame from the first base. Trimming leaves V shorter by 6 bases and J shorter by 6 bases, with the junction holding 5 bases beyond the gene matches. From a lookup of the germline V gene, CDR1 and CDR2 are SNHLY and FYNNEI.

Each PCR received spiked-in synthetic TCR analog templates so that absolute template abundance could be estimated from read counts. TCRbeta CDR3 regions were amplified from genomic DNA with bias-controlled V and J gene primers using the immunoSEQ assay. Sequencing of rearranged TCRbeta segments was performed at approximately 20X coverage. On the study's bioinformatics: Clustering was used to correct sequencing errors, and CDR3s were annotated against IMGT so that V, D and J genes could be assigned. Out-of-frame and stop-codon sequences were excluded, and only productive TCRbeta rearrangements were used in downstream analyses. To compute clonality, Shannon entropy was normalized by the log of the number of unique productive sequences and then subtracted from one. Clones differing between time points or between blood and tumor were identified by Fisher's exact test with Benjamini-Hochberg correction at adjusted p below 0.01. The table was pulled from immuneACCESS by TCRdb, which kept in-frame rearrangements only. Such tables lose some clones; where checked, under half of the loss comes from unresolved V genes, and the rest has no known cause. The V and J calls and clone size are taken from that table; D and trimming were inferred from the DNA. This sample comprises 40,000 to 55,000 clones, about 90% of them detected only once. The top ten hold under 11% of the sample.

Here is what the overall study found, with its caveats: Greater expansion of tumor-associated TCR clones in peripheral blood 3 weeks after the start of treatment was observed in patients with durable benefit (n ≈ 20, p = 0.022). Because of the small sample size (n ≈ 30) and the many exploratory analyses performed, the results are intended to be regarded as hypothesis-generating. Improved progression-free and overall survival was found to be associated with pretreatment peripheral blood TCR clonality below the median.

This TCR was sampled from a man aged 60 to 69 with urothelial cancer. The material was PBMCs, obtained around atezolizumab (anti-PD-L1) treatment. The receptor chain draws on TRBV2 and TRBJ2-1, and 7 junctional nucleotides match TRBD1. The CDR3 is CASRETGLNEQFF. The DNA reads TGTGCCAGCAGGGAGACAGGGCTCAATGAGCAGTTCTTC.